This T cell receptor (beta chain) derives from a study of blood T cell repertoires in COVID-19. At the level of the study: Whether acute or convalescent, the COVID-19 samples came from the United States, Italy and Spain. Sources were T cells, B-cell-depleted T cells, or PBMCs; the material itself was cDNA or gDNA.

Germline V CDR1 and CDR2: MGHRA, YSYEKL. The V end was cut by 0 bases, the J end by 5 bases, with 14 bases between. The CDR3 covers 16 residues. As handled by the study authors: Using reference gene primer amplification, nucleated cell counts were estimated. Using immunoSEQ multiplex PCR, the repertoire was profiled, and TCRdb retains in-frame clones only, with some absent. V and J calls and clone size are as listed in that table; D and trimming were resolved from the DNA. The data contain 130,000 to 150,000 clones, about nine tenths of them singletons. This clone was counted a few times. The J gene is TRBJ1-5, the V gene TRBV4-1; possible D gene TRBD1, 6 bases. This TCR came from a human donor in a cohort sampled during active COVID-19. The sample comprised peripheral blood. This CDR3 reads CASSQEGVAGDQPQHF. In DNA form, the CDR3 reads TGCGCCAGCAGCCAAGAGGGGGTGGCAGGGGATCAGCCCCAGCATTTT.